A selection of T cell receptor beta chains follows, all from one sample in a study of blood T cell repertoires in COVID-19. Sequencing used immunoSEQ multiplex PCR; TCRdb keeps in-frame clones, though not all of them. The repertoire holds roughly 500,000 clones, with 88% as singletons. The sequenced sample consisted of PBMCs or T cells enriched from blood (not recorded which). The receptors come from a woman in her forties who had recovered from COVID-19. CDR3s include the opening cysteine and the closing phenylalanine or tryptophan. D genes are given only for firm matches. The size field is filled for only some rows; it gives once, few, many or a size class.

J gene: TRBJ1-2; clone size: .; CDR3 length: 12; V gene: TRBV30; D gene: .; CDR3 DNA: TGTGCCTGGAGTGTAAGGGGATATGGCTACACCTTC; CDR3 protein: CAWSVRGYGYTF
J gene: TRBJ2-1; clone size: .; CDR3 length: 15; V gene: TRBV19; D gene: .; CDR3 DNA: TGTGCCAGTAGTATTTCAGGGCTCCCACACAATGAGCAGTTCTTC; CDR3 protein: CASSISGLPHNEQFF
J gene: TRBJ1-4; clone size: .; CDR3 length: 12; V gene: TRBV19; D gene: .; CDR3 DNA: TGTGCCAGTGGGCCGTTGGGGGGTAGACTGTTTTTT; CDR3 protein: CASGPLGGRLFF
J gene: TRBJ1-2; clone size: .; CDR3 length: 16; V gene: TRBV18; D gene: .; CDR3 DNA: TGTGCCAGCTCACCACGAAACGTAGCCCGGGGTGATGGCTACACCTTC; CDR3 protein: CASSPRNVARGDGYTF
J gene: TRBJ2-2; clone size: .; CDR3 length: 16; V gene: TRBV7-8; D gene: TRBD2; CDR3 DNA: TGTGCCAGCAGCTTAGTAGCGGGAGCTGACACCGGGGAGCTGTTTTTT; CDR3 protein: CASSLVAGADTGELFF
J gene: TRBJ2-3; clone size: .; CDR3 length: 17; V gene: TRBV2; D gene: TRBD2; CDR3 DNA: TGTGCCAGCAGTCCCAAATTAGCGGGCGGTGTTAAAGATACGCAGTATTTT; CDR3 protein: CASSPKLAGGVKDTQYF
J gene: TRBJ1-1; clone size: .; CDR3 length: 14; V gene: TRBV25-1; D gene: TRBD1; CDR3 DNA: TGTGCCAGCAGGACAGGGTCGAATAATATTGAAGCTTTCTTT; CDR3 protein: CASRTGSNNIEAFF
J gene: TRBJ2-4; clone size: .; CDR3 length: 15; V gene: TRBV6-5; D gene: .; CDR3 DNA: TGTGCCAGCAGTTACTCGGGAGTGTCCAAAAACATTCAGTACTTC; CDR3 protein: CASSYSGVSKNIQYF
J gene: TRBJ1-3; clone size: .; CDR3 length: 14; V gene: TRBV10-1; D gene: .; CDR3 DNA: TGCGCCAGCAGTGGGAGCCCCACTGGAAACACCATATATTTT; CDR3 protein: CASSGSPTGNTIYF
J gene: TRBJ1-1; clone size: .; CDR3 length: 18; V gene: TRBV5-4; D gene: TRBD1; CDR3 DNA: TGTGCCAGCAGCTACATCCGGGACAGGGGGCGGCGAGGTACTGAAGCTTTCTTT; CDR3 protein: CASSYIRDRGRRGTEAFF
J gene: TRBJ2-6; clone size: .; CDR3 length: 15; V gene: TRBV5-1; D gene: .; CDR3 DNA: TGCGCCAGCAGCTTGTTTAGCTCTGGGGCCAACGTCCTGACTTTC; CDR3 protein: CASSLFSSGANVLTF
J gene: TRBJ1-1; clone size: .; CDR3 length: 17; V gene: TRBV14; D gene: TRBD1; CDR3 DNA: TGTGCCAGCAGCGCACCGGGACAGACGTCTTTGGACACTGAAGCTTTCTTT; CDR3 protein: CASSAPGQTSLDTEAFF
J gene: TRBJ2-7; clone size: .; CDR3 length: 11; V gene: TRBV13; D gene: .; CDR3 DNA: TGTGCCAGCAGCTTAGGTCGCGAGCAGTACTTC; CDR3 protein: CASSLGREQYF
J gene: TRBJ1-3; clone size: .; CDR3 length: 15; V gene: TRBV11-3; D gene: .; CDR3 DNA: TGTGCCAGCAGCTTGGGAGCGAGCTCTGGAAACACCATATATTTT; CDR3 protein: CASSLGASSGNTIYF
J gene: TRBJ2-1; clone size: .; CDR3 length: 18; V gene: TRBV18; D gene: TRBD1; CDR3 DNA: TGTGCCAGCTCACCACTCAGGACAGGGGGCAGCGGCTACAATGAGCAGTTCTTC; CDR3 protein: CASSPLRTGGSGYNEQFF
J gene: TRBJ1-2; clone size: .; CDR3 length: 11; V gene: TRBV2; D gene: .; CDR3 DNA: TGTGCCAGCGCACTTAACTATGGCTACACCTTC; CDR3 protein: CASALNYGYTF
J gene: TRBJ2-3; clone size: .; CDR3 length: 13; V gene: TRBV11-3; D gene: .; CDR3 DNA: TGTGCCAGCAGCTCCCCTAGCACAGATACGCAGTATTTT; CDR3 protein: CASSSPSTDTQYF
J gene: TRBJ2-2; clone size: .; CDR3 length: 17; V gene: TRBV7-9; D gene: TRBD1; CDR3 DNA: TGTGCCAGCAGCTTAGAAGGGGGCCCCGGCTGGACCGGGGAGCTGTTTTTT; CDR3 protein: CASSLEGGPGWTGELFF
J gene: TRBJ2-5; clone size: .; CDR3 length: 13; V gene: TRBV10-3; D gene: .; CDR3 DNA: TGTGCCATCAGTTACGGGATTACGGAGACCCAGTACTTC; CDR3 protein: CAISYGITETQYF
J gene: TRBJ2-7; clone size: .; CDR3 length: 13; V gene: TRBV19; D gene: .; CDR3 DNA: TGTGCCAGTAGTACCGGATCAGGGTCTCAGGAGTACTTC; CDR3 protein: CASSTGSGSQEYF
J gene: TRBJ2-1; clone size: .; CDR3 length: 14; V gene: TRBV6-5; D gene: .; CDR3 DNA: TGTGCCAGCAGCGGAGACTTGACCTACAATGAGCAGTTCTTC; CDR3 protein: CASSGDLTYNEQFF
J gene: TRBJ1-1; clone size: .; CDR3 length: 11; V gene: TRBV12-3/TRBV12-4; D gene: .; CDR3 DNA: TGTGCCAGCAGTTCTGGGGGGAAGGCTTTCTTT; CDR3 protein: CASSSGGKAFF
J gene: TRBJ1-2; clone size: .; CDR3 length: 13; V gene: TRBV9; D gene: .; CDR3 DNA: TGTGCCAGCAGCGTTTCGGGGGACTATGGCTACACCTTC; CDR3 protein: CASSVSGDYGYTF
J gene: TRBJ2-5; clone size: few; CDR3 length: 14; V gene: TRBV27; D gene: .; CDR3 DNA: TGTGCCAGCAGTTTAGTGGGAGCCCGAGAGAGCCAGTACTTC; CDR3 protein: CASSLVGARESQYF
J gene: TRBJ2-4; clone size: .; CDR3 length: 17; V gene: TRBV7-2; D gene: .; CDR3 DNA: TGTGCCAGCAGCTCCGTTGGTGGGGGACTGAACCCAAACATTCAGTACTTC; CDR3 protein: CASSSVGGGLNPNIQYF
J gene: TRBJ1-4; clone size: .; CDR3 length: 14; V gene: TRBV4-3; D gene: TRBD1; CDR3 DNA: TGCGCCAGCAGCCAAACAGGGGGCGGTGAAAAACTGTTTTTT; CDR3 protein: CASSQTGGGEKLFF
J gene: TRBJ1-2; clone size: .; CDR3 length: 15; V gene: TRBV3-1/TRBV3-2; D gene: TRBD1; CDR3 DNA: TGTGCCAGCAGCTATCGACAGGGATCCCACTATGGCTACACCTTC; CDR3 protein: CASSYRQGSHYGYTF
J gene: TRBJ1-5; clone size: .; CDR3 length: 14; V gene: TRBV27; D gene: .; CDR3 DNA: TGTGCCAGCAGTTTAGCAGGGTTGGGCAGGCCCCAGCATTTT; CDR3 protein: CASSLAGLGRPQHF
J gene: TRBJ1-5; clone size: .; CDR3 length: 17; V gene: TRBV6-2/TRBV6-3; D gene: .; CDR3 DNA: TGTGCCAGCAGTTACTATCCAAAGGGAACGGGAGGGGAGCCCCAGCATTTT; CDR3 protein: CASSYYPKGTGGEPQHF
J gene: TRBJ2-1; clone size: .; CDR3 length: 15; V gene: TRBV13; D gene: TRBD2; CDR3 DNA: TGTGCCAGCAGCTTAGAGGGACTAGCGGACAATGAGCAGTTCTTC; CDR3 protein: CASSLEGLADNEQFF
J gene: TRBJ2-3; clone size: .; CDR3 length: 14; V gene: TRBV19; D gene: TRBD1; CDR3 DNA: TGTGCCAGTAACTGGGACAGGGGGGCAGATACGCAGTATTTT; CDR3 protein: CASNWDRGADTQYF
J gene: TRBJ2-7; clone size: once; CDR3 length: 19; V gene: TRBV3-1/TRBV3-2; D gene: TRBD2; CDR3 DNA: TGTGCCAGCAGCCAAAAGATAGACAGTCCCGGGACTAGCGGCTACGAGCAGTACTTC; CDR3 protein: CASSQKIDSPGTSGYEQYF
J gene: TRBJ1-1; clone size: .; CDR3 length: 14; V gene: TRBV25-1; D gene: .; CDR3 DNA: TGTGCCAGCAGTGCTACCCTTCTTTCGACTGGGGCTTTCTTT; CDR3 protein: CASSATLLSTGAFF